The 14 T cell receptor beta chains in this list originate from one sample, sequenced in a study of shared clonotypes between healthy human individuals. The assay was immunoSEQ multiplex PCR, and TCRdb's table has in-frame clones only and misses some. The profile covers about 2 million clones, with around 96% appearing a single time and 1% to 1.3% taken by the ten largest. CD45RO-negative CD8 cells positively selected for CCR7 made up the naive population, which excluded terminally differentiated effector memory CD45RA+ cells. Sequencing input: naive CD8+ T cells sorted from blood. The receptors were sampled from a man younger than 35 in good health.

J is TRBJ1-6 and V is TRBV30, with D tentatively TRBD1 (5 bases). Germline lookup yields CDR1 GTSNPN and CDR2 SVGIG (reference sequence). The length of the CDR3 is 13 residues. Trimming stripped 4 bases from V and 7 bases from J, with 11 bases between. The CDR3 reads CAWKDKYNSPLHF. Written as DNA, the CDR3 is TGTGCCTGGAAGGACAAGTACAATTCACCCCTCCACTTT.

The genes are TRBV4-1 and TRBJ2-5, with 9 nucleotides matching TRBD1. The germline CDR1 and CDR2 sequences are MGHRA and YSYEKL. The CDR3 has 15 amino acids. Trimming took 1 base from V and 4 from J; bases not matched to a gene: 4. The CDR3 sequence is CASSQGQGVSETQYF. The CDR3 DNA reads as TGCGCCAGCAGCCAAGGACAGGGGGTGTCAGAGACCCAGTACTTC.

A single count supports this clone. Compared with germline, one end of the junction differs, possibly owing to a read error. V gene TRBV28 combines with J gene TRBJ2-2, with TRBD1 matching 9 bases. CDR1 is MDHEN and CDR2 is SYDVKM in the germline V gene. This CDR3 is 16 amino acids long. CDR3 sequence (DNA): TGTGCCAGCACTTTACGGACAGGGGTGAACACCGGGGAGCTGTTTTTT. Amino acids: CASTLRTGVNTGELFF.

The V and J genes are TRBV28 and TRBJ2-1; the match to TRBD1 covers 7 bases. With V trimmed by 5 bases and J by 0 bases, 1 base remained unmatched. CDR3 length equals 14 residues. The germline gives CDR1 MDHEN, CDR2 SYDVKM. For the CDR3, the DNA is TGTGCCAGCAGTCGGGACAGCTCCTACAATGAGCAGTTCTTC. This translates into CASSRDSSYNEQFF. The full variable domain, rest sourced from reference TRBV28 and TRBJ2-1, is DVKVTQSSRYLVKRTGEKVFLECVQDMDHENMFWYRQDPGLGLRLIYFSYDVKMKEKGDIPEGYSVSREKKERFSLILESASTNQTSMYLCASSRDSSYNEQFFGPGTRLTVL.

In its sample, this clone was seen once. This rearrangement joins TRBV9 to TRBJ2-2; maybe TRBD2 (5 bases). Germline CDR1 and CDR2: SGDLS and YYNGEE. V was shortened by 4 bases and J by 1 base, with 14 bases between the two germline ends. The CDR3 contains 16 residues. CDR3: CASSFESGGNTGELFF. DNA of the CDR3: TGTGCCAGCAGCTTCGAGAGCGGAGGGAACACCGGGGAGCTGTTTTTT.

The chain is built from TRBV5-4 and TRBJ2-7; a weak D match, TRBD2 (6 bases). The germline V gene has CDR1 SGHNT and CDR2 YYREEE (reference sequence). The length of the CDR3 is 13 residues. V was pared by 4 bases and J by 7 bases, with 15 bases between. CDR3 bases: TGTGCCAGCAGCCCGTCCGGGGGATGGGAGCAGTACTTC. Its protein is CASSPSGGWEQYF.

The chain uses TRBV4-2 and TRBJ2-2, with TRBD2 matching 8 bases. The CDR3 has 17 amino acids. V trimming: 0 bases; J trimming: 2 bases; junction bases outside the gene matches: 5. Germline CDR1 and CDR2: LGHNA and YNFKEQ. CDR3 region: CASSQENGGDNTGELFF. CDR3 in DNA: TGTGCCAGCAGCCAAGAGAACGGGGGGGATAACACCGGGGAGCTGTTTTTT.

As regards this clone: Additional DNA sequences in this sample encode the identical CDR3. CDR3 nucleotides: TGTGCCAGCAGATCAATAGGGGGTTACGAGCAGTACTTC. The encoded protein is CASRSIGGYEQYF. This chain connects TRBV27 to TRBJ2-7, with a tentative D call TRBD1 (6 bases). CDR1 is MNHEY and CDR2 is SMNVEV in the germline V gene (reference sequence). This CDR3 region has 13 residues. V lost 6 bases to trimming and J lost 4 bases, with 13 bases between them.

This rearrangement joins TRBV19 to TRBJ2-3; D is tentatively TRBD1 or TRBD2 (5 bases each). CDR3 length equals 14 residues. Germline loops: CDR1 LNHDA, CDR2 SQIVND (reference sequence). Trimming cost V 3 bases and J 2 bases, with 9 bases left between them. CDR3 protein: CASSMGDPTDTQYF. In nucleotides, the CDR3 is TGTGCCAGTAGTATGGGGGACCCCACAGATACGCAGTATTTT.

To note about this clone: Distinct nucleotide sequences in the sample also encode this CDR3. J is TRBJ1-1 and V is TRBV29-1; 8 bases are a match to TRBD1. Germline values: CDR1 SQVTM, CDR2 ANQGSEA. CDR3 length equals 13 residues. Trimming cost V 3 bases and J 4 bases; bases outside gene matches: 4. The CDR3 sequence is CSVDNRGGTEAFF. CDR3 DNA: TGCAGCGTTGATAACAGGGGGGGCACTGAAGCTTTCTTT.

About this clone itself: Other DNA sequences in this specimen translate into the identical CDR3. The chain has TRBV4-3 and TRBJ2-2; TRBD2 might be the D (5 bases). The CDR3 is 14 amino acids. The germline V gene has CDR1 LGHNA and CDR2 YSLEER. Trimming removed 1 base from V and 3 bases from J, with 6 bases in between. The CDR3 coding sequence is TGCGCCAGCAGCCAAGTCGGGGACACCGGGGAGCTGTTTTTT. As protein: CASSQVGDTGELFF.

This chain joins TRBV14 and TRBJ2-7; the match to TRBD1 covers 7 bases. The CDR3 runs to 14 residues. Per germline, CDR1 SGHDN and CDR2 FVKESK. The J segment lost 1 base and the V segment lost 5 bases, leaving 5 bases of the junction unmatched. The CDR3 DNA reads TGTGCCAGCAGCATACGGGACAGATCCTACGAGCAGTACTTC. Amino acids: CASSIRDRSYEQYF.

The rearrangement joins TRBV4-1 to TRBJ2-2; D is possibly TRBD1 (6 bases). Trimming left V 4 bases short and J 7 bases short, with 13 bases between. The germline CDR1 and CDR2 sequences are MGHRA and YSYEKL. This CDR3 is 14 amino acids long. The CDR3 DNA follows: TGCGCCAGCAGCCCCCGGACAGATAACGGGGAGCTGTTTTTT. Its translation is CASSPRTDNGELFF.

The rearrangement links TRBV28 to TRBJ2-7; 7 bases match TRBD1. Germline CDR1 is MDHEN and CDR2 is SYDVKM. J lost 4 bases, V lost 6 bases, and 9 bases had no gene match. The CDR3 length is 14 residues. DNA of the CDR3: TGTGCCAGCAGAAATACAGGGGAAGGTTACGAGCAGTACTTC. Encoded protein: CASRNTGEGYEQYF.